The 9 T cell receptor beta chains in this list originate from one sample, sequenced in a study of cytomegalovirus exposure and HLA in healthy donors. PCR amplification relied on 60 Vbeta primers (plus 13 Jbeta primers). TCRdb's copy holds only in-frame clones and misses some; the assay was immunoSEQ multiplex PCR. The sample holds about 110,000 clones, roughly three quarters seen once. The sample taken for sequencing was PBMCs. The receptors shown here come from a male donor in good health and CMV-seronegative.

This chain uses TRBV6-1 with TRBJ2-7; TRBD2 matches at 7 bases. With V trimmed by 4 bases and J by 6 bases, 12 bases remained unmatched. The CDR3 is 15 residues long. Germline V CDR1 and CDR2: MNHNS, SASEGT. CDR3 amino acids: CASSGGQAGRAEQYF. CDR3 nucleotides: TGTGCCAGCAGTGGCGGGCAAGCAGGGAGGGCCGAGCAGTACTTC.

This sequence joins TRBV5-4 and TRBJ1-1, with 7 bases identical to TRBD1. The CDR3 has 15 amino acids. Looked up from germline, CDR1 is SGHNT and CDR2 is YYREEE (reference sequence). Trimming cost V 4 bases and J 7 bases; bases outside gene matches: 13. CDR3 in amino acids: CASSRNRGEQGEAFF. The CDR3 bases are TGTGCCAGCAGCCGTAACAGGGGTGAACAGGGTGAAGCTTTCTTT.

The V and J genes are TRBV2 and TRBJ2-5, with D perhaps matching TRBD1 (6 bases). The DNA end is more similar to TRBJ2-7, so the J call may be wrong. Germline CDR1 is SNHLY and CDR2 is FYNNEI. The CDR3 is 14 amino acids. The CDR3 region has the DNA TGTGCCAGCGGGAAAGAACAGGGCCCCTACGAGCAGTACTTC. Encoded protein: CASGKEQGPYEQYF.

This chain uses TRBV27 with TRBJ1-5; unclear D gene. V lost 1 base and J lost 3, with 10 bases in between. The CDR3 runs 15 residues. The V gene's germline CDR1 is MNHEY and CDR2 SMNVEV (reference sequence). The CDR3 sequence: CASSLLASTNQPQHF. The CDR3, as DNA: TGTGCCAGCAGTTTATTAGCCAGTACCAATCAGCCCCAGCATTTT.

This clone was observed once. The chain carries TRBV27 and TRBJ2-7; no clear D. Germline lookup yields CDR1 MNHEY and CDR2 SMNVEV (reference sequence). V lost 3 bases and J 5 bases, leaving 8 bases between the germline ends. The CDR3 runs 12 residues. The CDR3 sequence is CASSLVGHEQYF. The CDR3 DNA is TGTGCCAGCAGTTTGGTGGGCCACGAGCAGTACTTC.

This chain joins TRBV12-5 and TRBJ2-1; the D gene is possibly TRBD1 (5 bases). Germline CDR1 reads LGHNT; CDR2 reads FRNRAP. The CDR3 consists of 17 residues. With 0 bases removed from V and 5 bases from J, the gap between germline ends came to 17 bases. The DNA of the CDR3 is TGTGCTAGTGGTTTGGTAGCAGGGTACGCCGGCCACAATGAGCAGTTCTTC. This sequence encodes CASGLVAGYAGHNEQFF.

The CDR3 reads CASSPGLPTDTQYF. In nucleotides, the CDR3 is TGTGCCAGCAGCCCGGGACTCCCCACAGATACGCAGTATTTT. The chain has TRBV5-4 and TRBJ2-3; D is possibly TRBD2 (6 bases). Germline-derived CDR1 and CDR2 are SGHNT and YYREEE (reference sequence). The V gene lost 4 bases and the J gene lost 2 bases, with 11 bases spanning the gap. This CDR3 spans 14 amino acids.

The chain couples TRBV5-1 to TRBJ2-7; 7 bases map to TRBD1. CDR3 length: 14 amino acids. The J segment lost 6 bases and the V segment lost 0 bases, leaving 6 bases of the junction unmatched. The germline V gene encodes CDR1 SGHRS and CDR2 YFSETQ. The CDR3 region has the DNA TGCGCCAGCAGCTTGGAAGGGGGCACAGTCGAGCAGTACTTC. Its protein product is CASSLEGGTVEQYF.

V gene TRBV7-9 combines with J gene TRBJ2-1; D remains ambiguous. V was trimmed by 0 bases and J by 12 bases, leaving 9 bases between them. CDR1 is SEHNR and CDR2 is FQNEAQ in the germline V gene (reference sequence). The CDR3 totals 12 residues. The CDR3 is CASSLARPLQFF. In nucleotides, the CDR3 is TGTGCCAGCAGCTTAGCGCGGCCTCTGCAGTTCTTC.